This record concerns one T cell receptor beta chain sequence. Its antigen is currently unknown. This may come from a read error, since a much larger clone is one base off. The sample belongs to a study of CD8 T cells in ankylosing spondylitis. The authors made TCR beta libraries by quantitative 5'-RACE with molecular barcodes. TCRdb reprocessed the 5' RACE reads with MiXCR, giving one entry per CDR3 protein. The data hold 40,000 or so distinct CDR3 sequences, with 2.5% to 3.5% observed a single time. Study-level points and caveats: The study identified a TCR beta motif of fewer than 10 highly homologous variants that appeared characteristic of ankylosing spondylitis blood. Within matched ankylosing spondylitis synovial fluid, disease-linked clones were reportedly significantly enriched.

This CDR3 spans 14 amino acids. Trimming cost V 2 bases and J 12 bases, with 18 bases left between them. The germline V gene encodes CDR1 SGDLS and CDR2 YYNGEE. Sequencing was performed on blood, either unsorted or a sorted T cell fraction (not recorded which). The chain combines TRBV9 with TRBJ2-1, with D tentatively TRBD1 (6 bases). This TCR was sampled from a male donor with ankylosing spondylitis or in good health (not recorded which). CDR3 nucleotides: TGTGCCAGCAGCGTTTCAGGGGCCCACGATGTGCAGTTCTTC. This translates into CASSVSGAHDVQFF.